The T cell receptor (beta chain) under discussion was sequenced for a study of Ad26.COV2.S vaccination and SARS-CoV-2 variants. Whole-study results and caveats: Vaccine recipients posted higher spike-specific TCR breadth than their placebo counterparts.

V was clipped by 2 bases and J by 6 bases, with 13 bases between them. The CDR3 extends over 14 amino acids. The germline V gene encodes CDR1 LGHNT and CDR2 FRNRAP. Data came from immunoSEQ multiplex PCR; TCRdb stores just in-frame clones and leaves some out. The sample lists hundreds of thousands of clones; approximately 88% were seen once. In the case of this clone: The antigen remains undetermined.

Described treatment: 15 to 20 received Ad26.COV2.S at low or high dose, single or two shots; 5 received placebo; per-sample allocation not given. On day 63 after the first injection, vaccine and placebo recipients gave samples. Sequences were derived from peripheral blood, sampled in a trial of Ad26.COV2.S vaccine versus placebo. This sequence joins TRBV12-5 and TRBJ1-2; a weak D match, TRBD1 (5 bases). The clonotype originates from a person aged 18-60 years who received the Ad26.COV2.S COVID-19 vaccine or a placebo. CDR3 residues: CASGLFPGTDGYTF. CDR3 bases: TGTGCTAGTGGTTTGTTCCCAGGGACTGATGGCTACACCTTC.